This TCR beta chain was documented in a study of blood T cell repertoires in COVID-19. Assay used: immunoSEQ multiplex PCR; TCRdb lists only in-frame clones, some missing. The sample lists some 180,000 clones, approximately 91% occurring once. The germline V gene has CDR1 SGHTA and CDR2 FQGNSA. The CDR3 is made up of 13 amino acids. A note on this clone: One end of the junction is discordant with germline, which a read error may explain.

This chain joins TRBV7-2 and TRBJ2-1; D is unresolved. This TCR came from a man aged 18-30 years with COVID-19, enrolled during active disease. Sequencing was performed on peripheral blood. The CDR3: CASTLDIANEQFF. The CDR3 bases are TGTGCCAGCACCTTAGACATCGCCAATGAGCAGTTCTTC.